These T cell receptor beta chains were read from a single sample in a study of T cells in localized non-small cell lung cancer. Sequencing was performed with immunoSEQ multiplex PCR; in TCRdb, only in-frame clones are kept and a portion is missing. The sample has about 41,000 clones, roughly 84% seen once. Sequencing used PBMCs, obtained before any cancer treatment. Every receptor here comes from a man aged 35-75 years with stage II lung adenocarcinoma. Both conserved end residues are part of each CDR3. Fields, in order: V gene, J gene, D gene, clone size, CDR3 DNA, CDR3 protein. D genes are given only for firm matches. The size of a clone is reported for some rows only, either as once, few or many, or as a class for expanded clones.

>TRBV10-3|TRBJ2-5|TRBD1|.
TGTGCCATCAGCGAACAGGGGACAGAGACCCAGTACTTC
CAISEQGTETQYF
>TRBV6-5|TRBJ1-2|TRBD1|.
TGTGCCAGCAGCCACGGACAGGGCTATGGCTACACCTTC
CASSHGQGYGYTF
>TRBV5-8|TRBJ2-3|.|.
TGTGCCAGCAGCCTGCCTAGCACAGATACGCAGTATTTT
CASSLPSTDTQYF
>TRBV4-1|TRBJ2-2|.|.
TGCGCCAGCAGCCAGAGGCCCGGGGAGCTGTTTTTT
CASSQRPGELFF
>TRBV9|TRBJ1-6|.|few
TGTGCCAGCAGCGTAGCGGGGAACCGGGATTCACCCCTCCACTTT
CASSVAGNRDSPLHF
>TRBV6-5|TRBJ2-1|TRBD2|.
TGTGCCAGCAGTTACTCGAGCGGGAGCAATGAGCAGTTCTTC
CASSYSSGSNEQFF
>TRBV29-1|TRBJ2-1|.|few
TGCAGCGTTGAATCGGCAGGGGGGAATGAGCAGTTCTTC
CSVESAGGNEQFF
>TRBV27|TRBJ2-3|.|.
TGTGCCAGCAGTTTCCGGGACCAGAGAGATACGCAGTATTTT
CASSFRDQRDTQYF
>TRBV7-6|TRBJ2-1|TRBD2|.
TGTGCCAGCAGCTTTAGGACTAGCACCAGCTCCTACAATGAGCAGTTCTTC
CASSFRTSTSSYNEQFF
>TRBV28|TRBJ1-2|.|once
TGTGCCAGCAGGAGTGTCTATGGCTACACCTTC
CASRSVYGYTF
>TRBV15|TRBJ2-4|.|once
TGTGCCACCAGCACCCTAGCCAAAAACATTCAGTACTTC
CATSTLAKNIQYF
>TRBV7-2|TRBJ2-7|.|.
TGTGCCAGCAGCTCTGCCCTTCTCTACGAGCAGTACTTC
CASSSALLYEQYF
>TRBV19|TRBJ2-2|.|once
TGTGCCAGTAGTATAGATCTAGTCGCGAACACCGGGGAGCTGTTTTTT
CASSIDLVANTGELFF
>TRBV2|TRBJ2-1|.|.
TGTGCCAGCAGGGAGGGGGTTATCGGGGGCAATGAGCAGTTCTTC
CASREGVIGGNEQFF
>TRBV6-1|TRBJ2-7|TRBD1|.
TGTGCCAGCAGAACCCGGGACAGGGGGACGGACGAGCAGTACTTC
CASRTRDRGTDEQYF
>TRBV30|TRBJ2-3|TRBD1|.
TGTGCCTGGAGTAAAACAGGGGGCAGAGATACGCAGTATTTT
CAWSKTGGRDTQYF
>TRBV21-1|TRBJ2-2|.|.
TGTGCCAGCAGCAAAGCAGGGGGGACGGGACTCAAGACCGGGGAGCTGTTTTTT
CASSKAGGTGLKTGELFF
>TRBV19|TRBJ2-3|.|.
TGTGCCAGTAGGCGGGACATTACAACGGATACGCAGTATTTT
CASRRDITTDTQYF
>TRBV5-1|TRBJ2-5|TRBD2|.
TGCGCCAGCAGCACGGGACTACCGGGGGAGACCCAGTACTTC
CASSTGLPGETQYF
>TRBV18|TRBJ2-7|.|.
TGTGCCAGCTCACCCAGCCACGAGCAGTACTTC
CASSPSHEQYF
>TRBV7-9|TRBJ1-2|.|few
TGTGCCAGCAGCATCTCTGGACAAGAGGATTACTATGGCTACACCTTC
CASSISGQEDYYGYTF
>TRBV9|TRBJ2-2|.|.
TGTGCCAGCAGCGTAGTGGGGGAAACCGGGGAGCTGTTTTTT
CASSVVGETGELFF
>TRBV15|TRBJ2-1|TRBD2|.
TGTGCCACCAGCCGTGGACTAGCGGGGAATGAGCAGTTCTTC
CATSRGLAGNEQFF
>TRBV4-1|TRBJ1-5|.|.
TGCGCCAGCAGCCAAGATGACGGGCCGCTTCCCCAGCATTTT
CASSQDDGPLPQHF
>TRBV11-2|TRBJ1-1|.|.
TGTGCCAGCAGCTTAGGGGGCAACTACCTGAACACTGAAGCTTTCTTT
CASSLGGNYLNTEAFF
>TRBV6-1|TRBJ1-1|.|.
TGTGCCAGCAGGAAGGCAGACTTGAACACTGAAGCTTTCTTT
CASRKADLNTEAFF
>TRBV6-6|TRBJ2-3|.|.
TGTGCCAGCATATTATATGGGGGGCGCACAGATACGCAGTATTTT
CASILYGGRTDTQYF
>TRBV28|TRBJ1-5|.|.
TGTGCCAGTTTCGGGGTCAGGGGAGGTCAGCCCCAGCATTTT
CASFGVRGGQPQHF
>TRBV2|TRBJ1-4|.|.
TGTGCCAGCAGCACCCACGGGACGGCCAATAATGAAAAACTGTTTTTT
CASSTHGTANNEKLFF
>TRBV28|TRBJ2-2|TRBD2|.
TGTGCCAGCAGTGAAATAGCGGGAGGGAACACCGGGGAGCTGTTTTTT
CASSEIAGGNTGELFF
>TRBV4-3|TRBJ2-1|.|.
TGCGCCAGCAGCCAAGATATGGGGTCTGTGGGAGTCAGGCAGTTCTTC
CASSQDMGSVGVRQFF
>TRBV7-9|TRBJ2-3|.|.
TGTGCCAGCAGCTTTGATACGCAGTATTTT
CASSFDTQYF
>TRBV9|TRBJ2-3|.|.
TGTGCCAGCAGCGTAGGGGTGGCGAAGGGCACAGATACGCAGTATTTT
CASSVGVAKGTDTQYF
>TRBV7-9|TRBJ2-7|.|few
TGTGCCAGCAGCCTTAGTCTAGGACTCAGCTCCTACGAGCAGTACTTC
CASSLSLGLSSYEQYF
>TRBV6-5|TRBJ1-2|.|medium-sized
TGTGCCAGCAGTTACGGGGGGTGGTATGGCTACACCTTC
CASSYGGWYGYTF
>TRBV4-2|TRBJ2-1|.|.
TGTGCCAGCAGCCAAGTCGGAGGGGGTAGCAAGAATGAGCAGTTCTTC
CASSQVGGGSKNEQFF
>TRBV5-1|TRBJ2-1|.|.
TGCGCCAGCAGCCCGGGGAGCTCCTACAATGAGCAGTTCTTC
CASSPGSSYNEQFF
>TRBV4-2|TRBJ1-4|.|.
TGTGCCAGCAGCCAAGAACAGGTGCAAGAAAAACTGTTTTTT
CASSQEQVQEKLFF
>TRBV5-4|TRBJ2-5|.|.
TGTGCCAGCAGCTTGGGGGGGGGCGGCCAAGAGACCCAGTACTTC
CASSLGGGGQETQYF
>TRBV28|TRBJ1-1|TRBD1|.
TGTGCCAGCAGTCCACAGGGGACGGGGGTTACTGAAGCTTTCTTT
CASSPQGTGVTEAFF
>TRBV2|TRBJ2-5|.|.
TGTGCCACACTGGATGGGCAGGGCATGGGGACCCAGTACTTC
CATLDGQGMGTQYF
>TRBV7-6|TRBJ1-2|.|.
TGTGCCAGCAGCCCGGGTCTCGGGTCGGGTGGCTGCACCTTC
CASSPGLGSGGCTF
>TRBV5-1|TRBJ2-3|TRBD2|.
TGCGCCAGCGGGGAGCGGGGGAGCACAGATACGCAGTATTTT
CASGERGSTDTQYF